This T cell receptor (beta chain) was documented in a study of blood T cell repertoires in COVID-19. Overall study: T cells, B-cell-depleted T cells, or PBMCs supplied cDNA or gDNA.

Enrolled during active infection, Seattle patients were then followed longitudinally. Assay used: immunoSEQ multiplex PCR; TCRdb lists only in-frame clones, some missing. The profile shows more than 200,000 clones, around 84% of them singletons. Concerning this clone itself: Other DNA sequences in the sample encode the same CDR3.

Germline V gene sequence: CDR1 MNHNS, CDR2 SASEGT. V gave up 1 base and J gave up 3 bases, with 16 bases separating them. The CDR3 runs 16 residues. Sequences were obtained from peripheral blood. The chain joins TRBV6-1 to TRBJ2-7; no definite D call. This sequence originates from a woman aged 60-75 years with COVID-19, enrolled during active disease. In DNA form, the CDR3 reads TGTGCCAGCAGTGAAGAAATGTCAGCGATATACTACGAGCAGTACTTC. Translated: CASSEEMSAIYYEQYF.